This passage covers 19 T cell receptor beta chains from one sample sequenced in a study of CD8 T cells in ankylosing spondylitis. TCRdb recomputed calls from the 5' RACE reads with MiXCR, one row per CDR3 protein. Among fewer than 400,000 distinct CDR3 sequences listed, roughly 14% were seen once. The sample was blood, either unsorted or a sorted T cell fraction (not recorded which). These receptors originate from a male donor with ankylosing spondylitis or in good health (not recorded which).

In this sample, this clonotype turned up a few times. J is TRBJ1-1 and V is TRBV12-3 or TRBV12-4; TRBD1 is a possible D gene (6 bases). V was trimmed by 7 bases and J by 6 bases, leaving 12 bases between them. CDR3 length: 12 amino acids. CDR3 nucleotide sequence: TGTGCCAGCACCCTTGAGGGGGCTGAAGCTTTCTTT. Translation: CASTLEGAEAFF.

This clonotype was seen a handful of times. Written as DNA, the CDR3 is TGTGCCAGCAGTTTAGGACGGGCTAGCGGGGCGGATGAGCAGTTCTTC. It yields the protein CASSLGRASGADEQFF. The chain joins TRBV12-3 or TRBV12-4 to TRBJ2-1; 9 bases fit TRBD2. CDR3 size: 16 residues. V shed 1 base and J 8 bases; nucleotides not matched to a gene: 9.

The V gene is TRBV4-2, the J gene TRBJ2-1, with TRBD2 identical over 12 bases. Germline V gene sequence: CDR1 LGHNA, CDR2 YNFKEQ. This CDR3 is built from 23 residues. Trimming cost V 4 bases and J 1 base; bases outside gene matches: 23. The CDR3 DNA reads TGTGCCAGCAGCCCTCTTAGAGTAGAGTCGACTAGCGGGGGAGCCGGTTCCTACAATGAGCAGTTCTTC. It codes for CASSPLRVESTSGGAGSYNEQFF.

The chain links TRBV7-2 to TRBJ1-5, with 7 positions matching TRBD1. CDR1 and CDR2 (germline): SGHTA, FQGNSA. The CDR3 is 15 residues long. Losses at the gene ends were 3 bases for V and 3 bases for J; bases not matched to a gene: 5. CDR3 DNA sequence: TGTGCCAGCAGCTTGGTCAGGGGGGTCAATCAGCCCCAGCATTTT. This encodes CASSLVRGVNQPQHF. The full variable domain, with the rest looked up from reference TRBV7-2 and TRBJ1-5, is GAGVSQSPSNKVTEKGKDVELRCDPISGHTALYWYRQSLGQGLEFLIYFQGNSAPDKSGLPSDRFSAERTGGSVSTLTIQRTQQEDSAVYLCASSLVRGVNQPQHFGDGTRLSIL.

The chain joins TRBV2 to TRBJ2-7, with TRBD2 matching over 7 bases. Germline values: CDR1 SNHLY, CDR2 FYNNEI. The CDR3 is 17 residues long. V shed 0 bases, J shed 0 bases, and the junction held 8 bases outside the gene matches. CDR3 residues: CASSEALGGEYSYEQYF. CDR3 in DNA: TGTGCCAGCAGTGAAGCGCTTGGGGGGGAGTACTCCTACGAGCAGTACTTC.

Only a few counts were recorded for this clonotype. CDR3 region: CASSLWNTIYF. The CDR3 region has the DNA TGTGCCAGCAGTTTATGGAACACCATATATTTT. The chain uses TRBV12-3 or TRBV12-4 and TRBJ1-3; D is ambiguous. This CDR3 is 11 amino acids long. Trimming took off 2 bases at V and 7 bases at J, with 3 bases between the two ends.

This sequence joins TRBV12-3 or TRBV12-4 and TRBJ2-2; perhaps D is TRBD1 or TRBD2 (6 bases each). Trimming took 2 bases from V and 4 from J, leaving 11 bases between them. CDR3 length equals 15 residues. The CDR3 bases are TGTGCCAGCAGTTTACGGGGGCCGAGCACCGGGGAGCTGTTTTTT. As protein: CASSLRGPSTGELFF.

The gene calls are TRBV6-1 and TRBJ2-3; no definite D call. V lost 3 bases, J lost 1 base, and 8 bases lay in between. The germline gives CDR1 MNHNS, CDR2 SASEGT. The CDR3 sequence is 14 residues long. In nucleotides, the CDR3 is TGTGCCAGCAGTGATATCCGGGGCACAGATACGCAGTATTTT. Encoded protein: CASSDIRGTDTQYF.

This clonotype has a handful of counts. The chain uses TRBV5-1 and TRBJ2-3; possible D gene TRBD2, 6 bases. Per germline, CDR1 SGHRS and CDR2 YFSETQ. The CDR3 has 13 amino acids. The germline V and J ends were trimmed by 4 bases and 6 bases, with 12 bases remaining between them. The CDR3 spells CASSRLAGDTQYF. The CDR3 nucleotides read TGCGCCAGCAGCCGACTTGCGGGGGATACGCAGTATTTT.

This clonotype occurred a few times. The V gene is TRBV27, the J gene TRBJ1-2; D unclear. The CDR3 spans 16 residues. Germline CDR1 and CDR2: MNHEY and SMNVEV (reference sequence). The V end was cut by 6 bases, the J end by 5 bases, with 22 bases between. CDR3 sequence: CASSRTAQGREYGYTF. DNA for the CDR3: TGTGCCAGCAGCCGAACAGCCCAAGGGAGGGAGTATGGCTACACCTTC.

The chain recombines TRBV5-1 with TRBJ2-1, with D perhaps TRBD1 or TRBD2 (5 bases each). V lost 3 bases and J 5 bases, leaving 15 bases between the germline ends. This CDR3 has 15 residues. CDR1 and CDR2 from the germline V gene are SGHRS and YFSETQ. CDR3 nucleotide sequence: TGCGCCAGCAGCTCGGGACCGGAGCCCCACAATGAGCAGTTCTTC. This encodes CASSSGPEPHNEQFF.

This clonotype was counted at least ten times. The V gene is TRBV3-1, the J gene TRBJ1-1, with a possible D match to TRBD1 (5 bases). Trimming took 4 bases from V and 7 from J, leaving 13 bases between them. Per the germline V gene, CDR1 is LGHDT and CDR2 is YNNKEL (reference sequence). This CDR3 is built from 13 residues. CDR3 loop: CASSRDRANEAFF. The CDR3 bases are TGTGCCAGCAGCCGGGACCGCGCGAATGAAGCTTTCTTT.

This clonotype has a handful of counts. V and J are TRBV3-1 and TRBJ1-2, with TRBD1 as a possible D gene (5 bases). V lost 4 bases, J lost 5 bases, and 14 bases lay in between. The CDR3 totals 14 residues. The germline gives CDR1 LGHDT, CDR2 YNNKEL (reference sequence). CDR3 sequence reads: CASSPRDGPYGYTF. The CDR3 nucleotides read TGTGCCAGCAGCCCTCGGGACGGACCGTATGGCTACACCTTC.

This clonotype was seen repeatedly, ten times or more. This chain connects TRBV10-1 to TRBJ2-1; 9 bases are a match to TRBD1. The germline V gene encodes CDR1 WNHNN and CDR2 SYGVQD (reference sequence). After removal of 2 bases from V and 7 bases from J, the junction contained 6 bases not matched to a gene. There are 15 residues in the CDR3. The CDR3 DNA is TGCGCCAGCAGTGAGGGGGGACAGGGTAGAAATGAGCAGTTCTTC. Translated, it gives CASSEGGQGRNEQFF.

This clonotype was recorded a few times. The rearrangement joins TRBV20-1 to TRBJ2-7, with 8 positions matching TRBD2. The germline V gene has CDR1 DFQATT and CDR2 SNEGSKA (reference sequence). The CDR3 totals 14 residues. J gave up 3 bases and V 3 bases, and 7 bases lay outside the gene matches. The chain's CDR3 is CSARSERGNYEQYF. As DNA, the CDR3 is TGCAGTGCTAGGTCCGAGCGGGGGAACTACGAGCAGTACTTC.

J is TRBJ1-4 and V is TRBV6-1, with 9 bases identical to TRBD1. The ends lost 6 bases at V and 8 bases at J; junction bases unmatched: 7. Germline V lookup: CDR1 MNHNS, CDR2 SASEGT. CDR3 length equals 14 residues. The CDR3 DNA reads TGTGCCAGCAGCCTGGACAGGGGATGGGAAAAACTGTTTTTT. Translation: CASSLDRGWEKLFF.

This clonotype was picked up a small number of times. V gene TRBV28 combines with J gene TRBJ2-7, with D maybe TRBD1 (5 bases). The CDR3 spans 14 residues. Germline V gives CDR1 MDHEN, CDR2 SYDVKM. The ends were cut back, 5 bases at V and 1 base at J, with 12 bases in the middle. This CDR3 reads CASSPLRVSYEQYF. DNA for the CDR3: TGTGCCAGCAGTCCCCTCAGGGTTTCCTACGAGCAGTACTTC.

This clonotype was recorded at least ten times. The chain couples TRBV4-1 to TRBJ1-1; possibly TRBD1 for D (5 bases). Per germline, CDR1 MGHRA and CDR2 YSYEKL. V gave up 1 base and J gave up 7 bases, with 10 bases separating them. CDR3 length equals 13 residues. The CDR3 spells CASSQVGDREAFF. CDR3 in DNA: TGCGCCAGCAGCCAAGTTGGGGACCGTGAAGCTTTCTTT.

This chain connects TRBV7-2 to TRBJ2-3; 10 positions match TRBD2. V gave up 5 bases and J gave up 8 bases; unmatched junction bases: 10. The CDR3 spans 15 residues. From germline, CDR1 is SGHTA and CDR2 FQGNSA. CDR3 sequence reads: CASSPQRGGLGTQYF. In nucleotides, the CDR3 is TGTGCCAGCAGCCCCCAGCGGGGGGGGTTGGGTACGCAGTATTTT. The variable domain in full, completed from reference TRBV7-2 and TRBJ2-3, reads GAGVSQSPSNKVTEKGKDVELRCDPISGHTALYWYRQSLGQGLEFLIYFQGNSAPDKSGLPSDRFSAERTGGSVSTLTIQRTQQEDSAVYLCASSPQRGGLGTQYFGPGTRLTVL.